These 32 T cell receptor beta chains share one sample of origin, sequenced in a study of T cells in Graves' hyperthyroidism and ophthalmopathy. It was RNA transcripts that yielded the amplified TCR beta CDR3 regions. A set of HTBI primers served as the primers for a first-round RT-PCR of the TCR CDR3. From the multiplex PCR reads, TCRdb called clonotypes with MiXCR, one entry per CDR3 protein. Here the sample spans 95,000 to 110,000 distinct CDR3 sequences, about 45% being singletons. The sample comprised blood. These receptors all come from a man between 35 and 55 years old with Graves' hyperthyroidism.

The chain couples TRBV10-2 to TRBJ2-1; maybe TRBD2 (6 bases). The CDR3 contains 13 residues. The V end lost 7 bases, the J end lost 5 bases, and 12 bases lay between the germline ends. Germline values: CDR1 WSHSY, CDR2 SAAADI. The CDR3 here is CASTRGADNEQFF. The CDR3 region has the DNA TGCGCCAGCACGCGGGGAGCTGACAATGAGCAGTTCTTC.

Many counts were recorded for this clonotype. The chain links TRBV4-1 to TRBJ2-1; D is ambiguous. V lost 2 bases and J 3 bases, leaving 5 bases between the germline ends. The CDR3 length is 13 residues. Germline CDR1 and CDR2: MGHRA and YSYEKL. CDR3 region: CASSQSSYNEQFF. The CDR3 DNA reads as TGCGCCAGCAGCCAATCCAGCTACAATGAGCAGTTCTTC.

This clonotype turned up a few times. The chain uses TRBV29-1 and TRBJ1-2, with D possibly matching TRBD1 (6 bases). Germline CDR1 is SQVTM and CDR2 is ANQGSEA. The CDR3 covers 11 residues. Trimming left V 3 bases short and J 12 bases short, with 14 bases between. CDR3: CSVETRQEHTF. The CDR3, as DNA: TGCAGCGTTGAGACGAGACAGGAGCACACCTTC. Together with reference TRBV29-1 and TRBJ1-2, the CDR3 gives the full variable domain: SAVISQKPSRDICQRGTSLTIQCQVDSQVTMMFWYRQQPGQSLTLIATANQGSEATYESGFVIDKFPISRPNLTFSTLTVSNMSPEDSSIYLCSVETRQEHTFGSGTRLTVV.

A word on this clonotype: The conserved closing phenylalanine or tryptophan is absent in this CDR3, likely reflecting a read error. This sequence joins TRBV20-1 and TRBJ1-6; tentatively, D is TRBD1 (5 bases). CDR3 length: 15 residues. Per the germline V gene, CDR1 is DFQATT and CDR2 is SNEGSKA (reference sequence). CDR3 sequence reads: CRAQNALRDNSPLHS. The DNA for the CDR3 is TGCAGGGCCCAAAACGCCCTCAGGGATAATTCACCCCTCCACTCT.

The rearrangement links TRBV11-2 to TRBJ2-7; D call uncertain. The CDR3 runs 16 residues. Germline V gives CDR1 SGHAT, CDR2 FQNNGV. The germline V and J ends were trimmed by 0 bases and 2 bases, with 14 bases remaining between them. The CDR3 spells CASSLEGRRRAYEQYF. The CDR3 DNA follows: TGTGCCAGCAGCTTAGAGGGCAGGCGGAGAGCCTACGAGCAGTACTTC.

This clonotype occurred once. At one boundary the junction diverges from the germline segment, which might be a read error. The rearrangement uses TRBV7-8 and TRBJ2-7; tentative D call: TRBD2 (6 bases). From germline, CDR1 is SGHVS and CDR2 FQNEAQ. The CDR3 has 14 residues. The CDR3 spells CAGSSPGTALEQYF. The CDR3 coding sequence is TGTGCCGGCAGCTCCCCGGGGACTGCCCTCGAGCAGTACTTC.

This clonotype came up many times. This chain uses TRBV6-1 with TRBJ1-5; 9 nucleotides line up with TRBD1. CDR1 is MNHNS, CDR2 SASEGT, per germline. The V gene end was trimmed by 8 bases and the J gene end by 3 bases; junction bases not matched to a gene: 8. The CDR3 contains 15 residues. The DNA of the CDR3 is TGTGCCAGCCTCGGACAGGGGCTATCCAATCAGCCCCAGCATTTT. Translating gives CASLGQGLSNQPQHF.

A single count supports this clonotype. This rearrangement joins TRBV7-9 to TRBJ2-1, with a possible D match to TRBD1 (5 bases). Germline V gene lookup returns CDR1 SEHNR and CDR2 FQNEAQ (reference sequence). The CDR3 is 15 residues long. Trimming removed 0 bases at V and 8 bases at J, with 14 bases between. DNA of the CDR3: TGTGCCAGCAGCTTAGCGCTCCTCAGGGCCCATGAGCAGTTCTTC. Its translation is CASSLALLRAHEQFF.

This clonotype occurred once. J is TRBJ1-6 and V is TRBV25-1; 7 bases are shared with TRBD1. The CDR3 spans 14 residues. Trimming removed 5 bases from V and 7 bases from J; junction bases left unmatched: 5. Germline V CDR1 and CDR2: MGHDK, SYGVNS. This CDR3 reads CASSQTGENSPLHF. The CDR3 coding sequence is TGTGCCAGCAGTCAAACAGGGGAGAATTCACCCCTCCACTTT.

Comment on this clonotype: Given the absence of the conserved phenylalanine or tryptophan at the CDR3 end, a read error is likely. The limits of the CDR3 on the DNA are not certain, so only TCRdb's listed CDR3 is given. The V call is TRBV7-3, the J call TRBJ2-2; the D segment call TRBD1 is taken from the table without a DNA check. 15 amino acids form the CDR3, both terminal residues included. The germline CDR1 and CDR2 sequences are SGHTA and FQGTGA. The chain's CDR3 is CASSSQGVRHRGAVV.

This clonotype showed up many times. The genes are TRBV12-3 or TRBV12-4 and TRBJ1-5; D not certain. There are 14 residues in the CDR3. V was cut by 2 bases and J by 4 bases, with 9 bases left in between. Written as DNA, the CDR3 is TGTGCCAGCAGTTTATCGAACTCTAATCAGCCCCAGCATTTT. This encodes CASSLSNSNQPQHF.

In this sample, this clonotype turned up once. A read error is possible here, since a much larger clone lies one base away. This chain links TRBV7-3 with TRBJ2-1; TRBD1 aligns across 10 bases. Germline CDR1 is SGHTA and CDR2 is FQGTGA. This CDR3 spans 14 amino acids. CDR3 DNA sequence: TGTGCCAGCAGCTGGACAGGGGGGAACAATGAGCAGCTCTTC. Protein sequence: CASSWTGGNNEQLF.

This clonotype appeared many times. CDR3 bases: TGCAGTGCTAGAGATTCCAGTGACTCTCAACTGTTTTTT. This translates into CSARDSSDSQLFF. This chain uses TRBV20-1 with TRBJ1-4; D is unresolved. V dropped 0 bases and J dropped 12 bases, with 14 bases sitting between them. The CDR3 runs to 13 residues. Germline-derived CDR1 and CDR2 are DFQATT and SNEGSKA (reference sequence).

This clonotype was seen at least ten times. The chain employs TRBV7-6 and TRBJ1-2, with 12 bases aligning to TRBD1. V lost 4 bases to trimming and J lost 8 bases; unmatched junction nucleotides: 17. The CDR3 extends over 18 amino acids. CDR1 and CDR2 (germline): SGHVS, FNYEAQ. CDR3 bases: TGTGCCAGCAGCTCGAACTCCCGTGGGACAGGGGGCCTCCAGGGCTACACCTTC. It yields the protein CASSSNSRGTGGLQGYTF.

This clonotype showed up many times. The rearrangement links TRBV19 to TRBJ2-2; no firm D call. CDR3 size: 15 residues. V lost 0 bases, J lost 1 base, and 6 bases lay in between. CDR1 LNHDA and CDR2 SQIVND come from the germline V gene (reference sequence). CDR3 amino acids: CASSIDSLNTGELFF. The CDR3 nucleotides read TGTGCCAGTAGTATAGACAGCCTGAACACCGGGGAGCTGTTTTTT.

This clonotype was recorded at least ten times. The genes are TRBV7-9 and TRBJ1-1; D not certain. Deletions cut 5 bases from V and 3 bases from J, with 13 bases between. CDR1 and CDR2 (germline): SEHNR, FQNEAQ (reference sequence). The CDR3 consists of 14 residues. CDR3 in amino acids: CASSPRRGHTEAFF. CDR3 sequence (DNA): TGTGCCAGCAGCCCGCGGAGAGGGCACACTGAAGCTTTCTTT.

Comments on this clonotype: Sequence at one end of the junction differs from germline and may be a read error. This chain uses TRBV20-1 with TRBJ1-5; D remains unclear. Germline CDR1 reads DFQATT; CDR2 reads SNEGSKA (reference sequence). The CDR3 spans 14 residues. CDR3 in DNA: TGCAGTGCTAGCGGGTCCCCGGAGGATCAGCCCCGGCATTTT. Amino acids: CSASGSPEDQPRHF.

A word on this clonotype: Germline is not matched at one junction end, which may reflect a read error. V is TRBV7-9 and J is TRBJ2-7; 9 bases are a match to TRBD1. The CDR3 spans 15 residues. Germline V gene lookup returns CDR1 SEHNR and CDR2 FQNEAQ (reference sequence). The CDR3 reads CASSLGTGFAYERYF. The CDR3, as DNA: TGTGCCAGCAGCTTGGGGACAGGGTTCGCCTACGAGCGGTACTTC.

The chain links TRBV7-2 to TRBJ2-1; 7 bases map to TRBD2. CDR1 is SGHTA, CDR2 FQGNSA, per germline. J was trimmed by 2 bases and V by 6 bases; bases with no gene match: 4. This CDR3 has 14 amino acids. In DNA, the CDR3 is TGTGCCAGCAGACGTACTAGCGCCTACAATGAGCAGTTCTTC. Its translation: CASRRTSAYNEQFF.

Ten or more counts support this clonotype. The junction differs from germline at one of its ends, possibly a read error. The V and J genes are TRBV7-2 and TRBJ2-7; the D is unclear. Germline V gives CDR1 SGHTA, CDR2 FQGNSA. This CDR3 is 12 amino acids long. This chain's CDR3 is CASSLNLFYQHF. The CDR3, as DNA: TGTGCCAGCAGCTTAAACCTGTTTTATCAACACTTC.

This clonotype has a count of ten or more. This rearrangement joins TRBV20-1 to TRBJ2-5; D gene uncertain. The CDR3 is made up of 13 amino acids. The V gene lost 4 bases and the J gene lost 1 base, with 10 bases spanning the gap. The V gene's germline CDR1 is DFQATT and CDR2 SNEGSKA (reference sequence). CDR3 residues: CSANRRSQETQYF. The CDR3 region has the DNA TGCAGTGCTAACCGACGGAGCCAAGAGACCCAGTACTTC.

This clonotype occurred a few times. Since a much larger clone is just one base distant, this may be a read error. Given the absence of the conserved phenylalanine or tryptophan at the CDR3 end, a read error is likely. The chain has TRBV9 and TRBJ1-1; no clear D. The germline CDR1 and CDR2 sequences are SGDLS and YYNGEE. Trimming left V 0 bases short and J 1 base short, with 4 bases between. The CDR3 extends over 13 amino acids. The CDR3 region is CASSVEGNTEAFL. The CDR3, as DNA: TGTGCCAGCAGCGTAGAGGGGAACACTGAAGCTTTCCTT.

This clonotype was seen ten or more times. The chain uses TRBV5-1 and TRBJ2-3; maybe TRBD1 (6 bases). The V gene lost 4 bases and the J gene lost 5 bases, with 14 bases spanning the gap. Germline assignment: CDR1 SGHRS and CDR2 YFSETQ. The CDR3 extends over 14 amino acids. CDR3 DNA: TGCGCCAGCAGCGTCCCGGGACAAGGAGATACGCAGTATTTT. Residues: CASSVPGQGDTQYF.

The table lists this clonotype with a count of one. The chain links TRBV29-1 to TRBJ2-7, with 9 bases fitting TRBD1. The CDR3 covers 13 residues. Germline assignment: CDR1 SQVTM and CDR2 ANQGSEA. With 5 bases clipped from V and 5 bases from J, the junction kept 7 bases outside the gene matches. CDR3: CSVLGQGWDEQYF. The CDR3 DNA reads as TGCAGCGTTTTAGGACAGGGGTGGGACGAGCAGTACTTC.

This chain connects TRBV20-1 to TRBJ2-7; TRBD2 matches at 7 bases. CDR1 and CDR2 (germline): DFQATT, SNEGSKA (reference sequence). After removal of 1 base from V and 2 bases from J, the junction contained 8 bases not matched to a gene. CDR3 length equals 15 residues. CDR3 in amino acids: CSARGYTGGTYEQYF. CDR3 in DNA: TGCAGTGCTAGAGGGTACACGGGGGGAACCTACGAGCAGTACTTC.

This clonotype was seen ten or more times. This rearrangement joins TRBV10-3 to TRBJ2-3, with D maybe TRBD2 (6 bases). Germline-derived CDR1 and CDR2 are ENHRY and SYGVKD. V lost 2 bases, J lost 3 bases, and 12 bases lay in between. The CDR3 extends over 15 amino acids. The CDR3 region is CAISENSAGTDTQYF. The CDR3, as DNA: TGTGCCATCAGTGAGAATTCCGCGGGGACAGATACGCAGTATTTT.

This clonotype was seen many times. The chain combines TRBV7-9 with TRBJ1-3, with D possibly matching TRBD1 (5 bases). From germline, CDR1 is SEHNR and CDR2 FQNEAQ (reference sequence). Trimming removed 0 bases from V and 2 bases from J, with 11 bases in between. The CDR3 is 16 amino acids. CDR3 DNA sequence: TGTGCCAGCAGCTTAGCGGGGCAGGCAGCTGGAAACACCATATATTTT. Encoded protein: CASSLAGQAAGNTIYF.

The V call is TRBV7-9, the J call TRBJ1-4; 8 bases are shared with TRBD1. The CDR3 runs to 15 residues. Unmatched junction bases numbered 10, after V lost 5 bases and J lost 8 bases. Germline-derived CDR1 and CDR2 are SEHNR and FQNEAQ (reference sequence). CDR3 nucleotide sequence: TGTGCCAGCAGCGGCACCGACAGGGGCGAGGAAAAACTGTTTTTT. Translation gives CASSGTDRGEEKLFF.

A word on this clonotype: Since the CDR3 does not end with the conserved phenylalanine or tryptophan, this likely comes from a read error. The chain carries TRBV19 and TRBJ2-5, with D possibly TRBD1 on 5 matching bases. V was trimmed by 5 bases and J by 7 bases, leaving 17 bases between them. This CDR3 spans 14 amino acids. CDR1 is LNHDA and CDR2 is SQIVND in the germline V gene (reference sequence). The CDR3 reads CASSADSEGWTQYV. The CDR3 DNA follows: TGTGCCAGTAGTGCTGACAGCGAAGGCTGGACCCAGTACGTC.

V is TRBV19 and J is TRBJ1-5; D not certain. Trimming shortened V by 11 bases and J by 4 bases, and 15 bases separated the two germline ends. CDR1 and CDR2 from the germline V gene are LNHDA and SQIVND (reference sequence). This CDR3 comprises 13 residues. CDR3 sequence (DNA): TGTGCCTGGAGTAAAAGCGGGAATCAGCCCCAGCATTTT. Its protein product is CAWSKSGNQPQHF.

The chain couples TRBV6-5 to TRBJ2-5, with 11 bases that match TRBD2. This CDR3 spans 16 amino acids. The V segment lost 7 bases and the J segment 4 bases; nucleotides outside the gene matches: 11. Germline lookup yields CDR1 MNHEY and CDR2 SVGAGI. The CDR3 nucleotides are TGTGCCAGCATAAGTGCTAGCGGGGGGAAGGGAGAGACCCAGTACTTC. It is translated as CASISASGGKGETQYF.

V usage is TRBV5-4 and J usage is TRBJ1-5, with D maybe TRBD1 (6 bases). CDR1 and CDR2 (germline): SGHNT, YYREEE (reference sequence). The CDR3 totals 15 residues. V dropped 4 bases and J dropped 7 bases, with 18 bases sitting between them. CDR3 in DNA: TGTGCCAGCAGCCCGGCCGGGGGGGCTGGCCAGCCCCAGCATTTT. Protein: CASSPAGGAGQPQHF.